A single sample is the source of the 12 T cell receptor beta chains below, sequenced in a study of shared clonotypes between healthy human individuals. Repertoires were generated with immunoSEQ multiplex PCR, while TCRdb's copy carries only in-frame clones and drops some. The table records 650,000 to 800,000 clones, around 92% of them present only once. Terminally differentiated effector memory CD45RA+ cells were excluded by CCR7 positive selection of CD45RO-negative cells. Sequencing was done on a sample of naive CD8+ T cells sorted from blood. The receptors derive from a man aged 25 to 45 in good health.

The chain uses TRBV30 and TRBJ2-6; D is unclear. The CDR3 length is 15 residues. V was pared by 1 base and J by 2 bases, with 9 bases between. Looked up from germline, CDR1 is GTSNPN and CDR2 is SVGIG (reference sequence). CDR3 nucleotide sequence: TGTGCCTGGAGTGAGTTCGAGGCTGGGGCCAACGTCCTGACTTTC. Translated, it gives CAWSEFEAGANVLTF.

The chain employs TRBV7-9 and TRBJ2-2; D is ambiguous. The CDR3 sequence is 15 residues long. From germline, CDR1 is SEHNR and CDR2 FQNEAQ (reference sequence). Trimming took 1 base from V and 1 from J, leaving 7 bases between them. The chain's CDR3 is CASSLVIGNTGELFF. The CDR3 DNA reads TGTGCCAGCAGCTTAGTCATTGGGAACACCGGGGAGCTGTTTTTT.

The CDR3 DNA is TGTGCCAGCAGCTCGAAGACAGGGGACACTGAAGCTTTCTTT. It codes for CASSSKTGDTEAFF. The rearrangement uses TRBV7-8 and TRBJ1-1, with TRBD1 identical over 8 bases. V was pared by 4 bases and J by 3 bases, with 4 bases of the junction left unmatched. CDR1 and CDR2 (germline): SGHVS, FQNEAQ. The CDR3 is made up of 14 amino acids.

About this clone: The limits of the CDR3 on the DNA are not certain, so only TCRdb's listed CDR3 is given. V is TRBV4-1 and J is TRBJ2-3; no check of the table's D call, TRBD1, against the DNA was made. Germline CDR1 MGHRA, CDR2 YSYEKL. The CDR3 adds up to 14 amino acids, both ends counted. The chain's CDR3 is CASSQVGRGAGVYF.

The chain joins TRBV19 to TRBJ1-1, with 8 bases fitting TRBD1. The germline CDR1 and CDR2 sequences are LNHDA and SQIVND (reference sequence). V shed 5 bases, J shed 6 bases, and the junction held 5 bases outside the gene matches. The CDR3 is 13 residues long. CDR3 amino acids: CASSSGQGSEAFF. CDR3 bases: TGTGCCAGTAGTTCCGGACAGGGCTCTGAAGCTTTCTTT.

This chain connects TRBV5-1 to TRBJ2-3; TRBD2 might be the D (5 bases). V dropped 2 bases and J dropped 2 bases, with 9 bases sitting between them. The CDR3 covers 14 residues. Looked up from germline, CDR1 is SGHRS and CDR2 is YFSETQ. The CDR3 protein is CASSLGRDTDTQYF. The CDR3 nucleotides read TGCGCCAGCAGCTTAGGACGGGACACAGATACGCAGTATTTT.

This chain joins TRBV7-8 and TRBJ2-2; D gene ambiguous. CDR1 and CDR2 from the germline V gene are SGHVS and FQNEAQ. This CDR3 has 16 amino acids. Trimming pared 1 base from V and 0 bases from J, leaving 9 bases between. CDR3 amino acids: CASSLGRTTNTGELFF. The CDR3 region has the DNA TGTGCCAGCAGCTTAGGAAGGACCACGAACACCGGGGAGCTGTTTTTT.

The chain joins TRBV7-2 to TRBJ2-7; either TRBD1 or TRBD2 may supply D (5 bases each). V lost 5 bases to trimming and J lost 1 base, with 24 bases between them. The CDR3 has 18 amino acids. CDR1 is SGHTA and CDR2 is FQGNSA in the germline V gene. The CDR3 DNA reads as TGTGCCAGCAGCACCCTAACCTTAGGGGACGGCCAGTCCTACGAGCAGTACTTC. It encodes CASSTLTLGDGQSYEQYF.

There are a few counts of this clone. The CDR3 sequence is CASSQVGDRDDEKLFF. Written as DNA, the CDR3 is TGTGCCAGCAGCCAGGTGGGGGACAGGGACGATGAAAAACTGTTTTTT. The V gene is TRBV5-4, the J gene TRBJ1-4; TRBD1 matches 9 bases. CDR3 size: 16 residues. CDR1 is SGHNT and CDR2 is YYREEE in the germline V gene (reference sequence). The junction had 10 bases not matched to a gene; V was cut back by 4 bases and J by 6 bases.

The J gene is TRBJ2-2, the V gene TRBV6-1; D is perhaps TRBD1 (5 bases). V lost 6 bases and J 4 bases, leaving 12 bases between the germline ends. This CDR3 has 14 residues. The germline CDR1 and CDR2 sequences are MNHNS and SASEGT. The CDR3 protein is CASSEDIFTGELFF. In DNA form, the CDR3 reads TGTGCCAGCAGCGAGGACATCTTCACCGGGGAGCTGTTTTTT.

V usage is TRBV10-2 and J usage is TRBJ2-1, with 7 bases fitting TRBD2. CDR1 WSHSY and CDR2 SAAADI come from the germline V gene. Trimming took 5 bases from V and 5 from J; bases not matched to a gene: 6. The CDR3 sequence is 14 residues long. CDR3 sequence reads: CASSLGLSHNEQFF. CDR3 DNA: TGCGCCAGCAGTCTGGGACTAAGCCACAATGAGCAGTTCTTC.

Note on this clone: The same CDR3 is also encoded by other DNA sequences in this sample. V gene TRBV7-2 combines with J gene TRBJ1-1, with unresolved D. Trimming pared 4 bases from V and 4 bases from J, leaving 4 bases between. Germline V gives CDR1 SGHTA, CDR2 FQGNSA. The CDR3 loop spans 11 amino acids. CDR3: CASSSITEAFF. The CDR3 nucleotides are TGTGCCAGCAGCTCTATCACTGAAGCTTTCTTT.